This T cell receptor beta chain was found in a study of T-cell memory formation after mild COVID-19. Ten or more counts support this clonotype. Trimming left V 6 bases short and J 4 bases short, with 13 bases between. The CDR3 has 15 residues. TCRdb re-called the 5' RACE reads with MiXCR, one entry per CDR3 protein. The repertoire holds about 81,000 distinct CDR3 sequences, with 20% to 25% as singletons. The sample was PBMCs or a T cell subset sorted from them (not recorded which). This clonotype was sampled from a young man who had mild COVID-19 (a few samples of this study predate the infection). Cell type and time point are not known. The rearrangement uses TRBV12-3 or TRBV12-4 and TRBJ2-6, with D hard to call. The CDR3 here is CASSPPAFGANVLTF. The DNA for the CDR3 is TGTGCCAGCAGCCCCCCAGCGTTCGGGGCCAACGTCCTGACTTTC.